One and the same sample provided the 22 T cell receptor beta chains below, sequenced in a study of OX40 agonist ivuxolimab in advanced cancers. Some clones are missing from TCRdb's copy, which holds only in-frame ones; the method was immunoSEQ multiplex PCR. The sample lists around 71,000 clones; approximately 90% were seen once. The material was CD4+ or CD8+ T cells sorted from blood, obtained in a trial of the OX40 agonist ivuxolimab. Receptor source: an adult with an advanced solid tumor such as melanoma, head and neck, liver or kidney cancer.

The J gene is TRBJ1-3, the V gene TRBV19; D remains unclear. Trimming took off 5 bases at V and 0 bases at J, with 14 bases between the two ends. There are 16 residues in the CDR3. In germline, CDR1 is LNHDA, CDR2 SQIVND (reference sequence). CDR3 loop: CASSPLESASGNTIYF. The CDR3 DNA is TGTGCCAGTAGTCCTCTAGAATCTGCCTCTGGAAACACCATATATTTT.

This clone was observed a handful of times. The CDR3 nucleotides are TGTGCCAGTAGAACCGACAGGGAAGCTTTCTTT. Translation: CASRTDREAFF. The rearrangement links TRBV19 to TRBJ1-1, with D tentatively TRBD1 (6 bases). The V gene's germline CDR1 is LNHDA and CDR2 SQIVND (reference sequence). CDR3 length equals 11 residues. Trimming took off 6 bases at V and 8 bases at J, with 10 bases between the two ends.

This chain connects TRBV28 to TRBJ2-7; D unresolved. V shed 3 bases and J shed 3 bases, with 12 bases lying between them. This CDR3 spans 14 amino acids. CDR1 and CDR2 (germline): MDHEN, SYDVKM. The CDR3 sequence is CASSFTRPNYEQYF. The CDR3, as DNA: TGTGCCAGCAGTTTTACTCGGCCTAACTACGAGCAGTACTTC.

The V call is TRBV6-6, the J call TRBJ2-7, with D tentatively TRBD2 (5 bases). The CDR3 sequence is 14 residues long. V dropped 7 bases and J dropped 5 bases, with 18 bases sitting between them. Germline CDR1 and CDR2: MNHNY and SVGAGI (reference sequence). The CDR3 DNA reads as TGTGCCAGCATCACAGATCATGGGAGTCACGAGCAGTACTTC. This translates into CASITDHGSHEQYF.

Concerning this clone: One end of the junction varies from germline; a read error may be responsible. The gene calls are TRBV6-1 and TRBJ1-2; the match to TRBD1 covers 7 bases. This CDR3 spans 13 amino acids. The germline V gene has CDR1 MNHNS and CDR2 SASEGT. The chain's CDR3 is CASTQGDAYRYTF. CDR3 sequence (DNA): TGTGCCAGCACGCAGGGGGATGCCTATCGCTACACCTTC.

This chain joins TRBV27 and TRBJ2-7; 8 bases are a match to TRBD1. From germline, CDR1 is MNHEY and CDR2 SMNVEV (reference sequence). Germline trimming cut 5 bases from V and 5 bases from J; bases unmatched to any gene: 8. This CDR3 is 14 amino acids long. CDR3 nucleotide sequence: TGTGCCAGCAGTCCGTGGACAGGGAGGCACGAGCAGTACTTC. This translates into CASSPWTGRHEQYF.

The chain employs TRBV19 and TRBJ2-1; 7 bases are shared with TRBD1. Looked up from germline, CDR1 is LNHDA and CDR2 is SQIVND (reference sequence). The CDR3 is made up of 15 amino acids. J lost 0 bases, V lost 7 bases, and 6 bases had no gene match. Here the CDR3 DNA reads TGTGCCAGTACCCTAGACAGGGACTCCTACAATGAGCAGTTCTTC. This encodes CASTLDRDSYNEQFF. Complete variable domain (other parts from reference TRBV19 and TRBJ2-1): DGGITQSPKYLFRKEGQNVTLSCEQNLNHDAMYWYRQDPGQGLRLIYYSQIVNDFQKGDIAEGYSVSREKKESFPLTVTSAQKNPTAFYLCASTLDRDSYNEQFFGPGTRLTVL.

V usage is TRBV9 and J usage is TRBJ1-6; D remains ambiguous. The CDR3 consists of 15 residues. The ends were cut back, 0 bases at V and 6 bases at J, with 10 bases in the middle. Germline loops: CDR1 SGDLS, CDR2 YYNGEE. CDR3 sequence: CASSVEGRSNSPLHF. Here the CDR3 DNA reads TGTGCCAGCAGCGTAGAGGGAAGAAGTAATTCACCCCTCCACTTT.

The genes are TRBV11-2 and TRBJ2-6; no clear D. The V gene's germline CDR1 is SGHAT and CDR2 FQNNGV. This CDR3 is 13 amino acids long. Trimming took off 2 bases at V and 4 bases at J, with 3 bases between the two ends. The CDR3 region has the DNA TGTGCCAGCAGCTTATTCGGGGCCAACGTCCTGACTTTC. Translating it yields CASSLFGANVLTF.

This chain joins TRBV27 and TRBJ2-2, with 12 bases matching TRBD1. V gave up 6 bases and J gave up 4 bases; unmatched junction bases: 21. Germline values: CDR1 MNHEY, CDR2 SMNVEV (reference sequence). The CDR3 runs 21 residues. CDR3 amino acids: CASSPIGRAGQGARSTGELFF. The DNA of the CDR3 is TGTGCCAGCAGCCCTATAGGCAGGGCGGGACAGGGGGCTAGGAGCACCGGGGAGCTGTTTTTT.

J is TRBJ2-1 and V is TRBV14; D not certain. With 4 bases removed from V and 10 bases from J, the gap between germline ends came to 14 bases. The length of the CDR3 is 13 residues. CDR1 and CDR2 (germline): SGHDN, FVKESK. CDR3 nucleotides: TGTGCCAGCAGCCCGGGCCTATTTGGGGAGCAGTTCTTC. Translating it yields CASSPGLFGEQFF.

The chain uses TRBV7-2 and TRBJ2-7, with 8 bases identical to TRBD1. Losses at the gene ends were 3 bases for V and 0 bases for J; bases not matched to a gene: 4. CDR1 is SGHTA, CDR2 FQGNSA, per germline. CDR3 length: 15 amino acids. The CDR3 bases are TGTGCCAGCAGCTTTTCCGGGACAGGCTCCTACGAGCAGTACTTC. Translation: CASSFSGTGSYEQYF.

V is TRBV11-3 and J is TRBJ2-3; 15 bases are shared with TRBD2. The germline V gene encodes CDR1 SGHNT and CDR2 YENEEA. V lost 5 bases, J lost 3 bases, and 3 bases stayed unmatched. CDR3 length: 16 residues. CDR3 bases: TGTGCCAGCAGCCCCGGGACTAGCGGGAGGACAGATACGCAGTATTTT. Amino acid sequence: CASSPGTSGRTDTQYF.

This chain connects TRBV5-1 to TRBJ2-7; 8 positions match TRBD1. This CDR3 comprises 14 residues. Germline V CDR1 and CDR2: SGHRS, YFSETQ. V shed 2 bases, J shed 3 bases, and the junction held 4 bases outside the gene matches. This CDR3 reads CASSFRDRYYEQYF. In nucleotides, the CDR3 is TGCGCCAGCAGCTTCCGGGACAGGTACTACGAGCAGTACTTC.

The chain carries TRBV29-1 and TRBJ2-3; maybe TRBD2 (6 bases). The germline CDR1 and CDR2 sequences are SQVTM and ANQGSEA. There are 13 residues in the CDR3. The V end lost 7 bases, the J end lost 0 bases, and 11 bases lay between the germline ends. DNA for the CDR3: TGCAGCGCGGGGGAACTTAGCACAGATACGCAGTATTTT. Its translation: CSAGELSTDTQYF.

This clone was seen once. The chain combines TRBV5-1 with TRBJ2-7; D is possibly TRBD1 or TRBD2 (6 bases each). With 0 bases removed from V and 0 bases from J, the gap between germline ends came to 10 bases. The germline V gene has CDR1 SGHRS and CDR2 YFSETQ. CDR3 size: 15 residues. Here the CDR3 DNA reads TGCGCCAGCAGCTTGGTAGGGGGGAGCTCCTACGAGCAGTACTTC. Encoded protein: CASSLVGGSSYEQYF.

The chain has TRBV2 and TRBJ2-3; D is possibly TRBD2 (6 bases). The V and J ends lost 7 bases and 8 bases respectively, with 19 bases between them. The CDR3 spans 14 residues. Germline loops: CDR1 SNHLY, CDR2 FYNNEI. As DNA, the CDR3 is TGTGCCAGCACGGAGGGGACCTTGGTTGGTACGCAGTATTTT. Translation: CASTEGTLVGTQYF.

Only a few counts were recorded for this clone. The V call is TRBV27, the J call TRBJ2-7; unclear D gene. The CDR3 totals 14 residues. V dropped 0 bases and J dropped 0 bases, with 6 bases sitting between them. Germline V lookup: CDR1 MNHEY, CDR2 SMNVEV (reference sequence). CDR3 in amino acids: CASSLSDISYEQYF. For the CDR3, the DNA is TGTGCCAGCAGTTTATCCGACATCTCCTACGAGCAGTACTTC.

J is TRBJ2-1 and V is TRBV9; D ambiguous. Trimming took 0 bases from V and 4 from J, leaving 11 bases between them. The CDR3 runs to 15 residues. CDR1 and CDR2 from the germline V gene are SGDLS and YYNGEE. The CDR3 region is CASSVGASTYNEQFF. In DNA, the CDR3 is TGTGCCAGCAGCGTAGGGGCTAGTACTTACAATGAGCAGTTCTTC.

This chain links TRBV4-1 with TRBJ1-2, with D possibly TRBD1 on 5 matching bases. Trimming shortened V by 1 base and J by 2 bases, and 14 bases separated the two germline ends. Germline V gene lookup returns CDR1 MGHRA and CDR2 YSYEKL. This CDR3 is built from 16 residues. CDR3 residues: CASSQGGTITNYGYTF. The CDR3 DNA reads TGCGCCAGCAGCCAAGGAGGGACTATAACAAACTATGGCTACACCTTC.

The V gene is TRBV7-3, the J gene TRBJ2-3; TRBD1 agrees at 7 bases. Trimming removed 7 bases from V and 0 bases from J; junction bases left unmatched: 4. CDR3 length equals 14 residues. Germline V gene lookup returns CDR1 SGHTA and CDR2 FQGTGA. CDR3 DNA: TGTGCCAGCAAAACAGGGGCCAGCACAGATACGCAGTATTTT. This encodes CASKTGASTDTQYF.

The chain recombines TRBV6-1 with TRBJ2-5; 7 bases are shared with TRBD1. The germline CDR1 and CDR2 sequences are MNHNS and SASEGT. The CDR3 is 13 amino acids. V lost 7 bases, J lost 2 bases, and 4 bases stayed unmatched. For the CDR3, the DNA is TGTGCCAGCAACCTCAGGGGGCAAGAGACCCAGTACTTC. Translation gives CASNLRGQETQYF.